This TCR beta chain is from a study of shared clonotypes between healthy human individuals. Overall study: Donors consisted of two women and a few men between 18 and 49. Study-wide findings and caveats: Rarefaction revealed incomplete sorted-subset sequencing despite large depth. Clonotypes which were not shared had lower generation probabilities than clonotypes that all four donors shared.

The donors were adults (healthy and HIV-negative) with no recent acute infections or vaccinations. The V gene end was trimmed by 5 bases and the J gene end by 1 base; junction bases not matched to a gene: 5. Germline CDR1 and CDR2: LNHNV and YYDKDF (reference sequence). The CDR3 length is 14 residues. In the case of this clone: Its specificity is not known. Other DNA sequences in the same sample also yield this CDR3.

This table comes from immunoSEQ multiplex PCR, and its TCRdb copy is limited to in-frame clones, with some not included. Among 2 million to 2.5 million clones listed, approximately 95% were seen once. The chain has TRBV15 and TRBJ2-7, with 7 nucleotides matching TRBD2. The receptor's source is a young man in good health. Input material: naive CD4+ T cells sorted from blood. The subset was: CD45RA+ positively selected. CDR3 nucleotide sequence: TGTGCCACCAGCCCTCGGACTAGTTCCTACGAGCAGTACTTC. The encoded protein is CATSPRTSSYEQYF.